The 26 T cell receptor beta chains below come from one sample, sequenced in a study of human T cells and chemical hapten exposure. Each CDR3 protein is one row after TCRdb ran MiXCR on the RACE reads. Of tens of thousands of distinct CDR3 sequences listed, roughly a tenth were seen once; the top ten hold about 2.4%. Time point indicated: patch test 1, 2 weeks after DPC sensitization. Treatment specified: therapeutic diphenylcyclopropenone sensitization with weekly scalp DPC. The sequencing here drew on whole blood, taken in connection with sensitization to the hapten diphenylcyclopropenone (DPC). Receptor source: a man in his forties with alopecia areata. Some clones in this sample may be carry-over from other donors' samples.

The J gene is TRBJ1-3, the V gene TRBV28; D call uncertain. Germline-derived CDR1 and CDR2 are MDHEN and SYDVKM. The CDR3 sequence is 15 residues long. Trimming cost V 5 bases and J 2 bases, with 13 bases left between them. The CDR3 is CASSPPRLPGNTIYF. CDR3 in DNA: TGTGCCAGCAGTCCCCCCAGGCTTCCTGGAAACACCATATATTTT.

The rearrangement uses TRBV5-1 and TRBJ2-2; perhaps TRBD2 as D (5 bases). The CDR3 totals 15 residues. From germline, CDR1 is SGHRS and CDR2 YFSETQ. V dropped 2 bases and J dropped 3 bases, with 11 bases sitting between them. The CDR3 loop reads CASSLRLADTGELFF. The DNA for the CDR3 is TGCGCCAGCAGCTTACGTCTAGCCGACACCGGGGAGCTGTTTTTT.

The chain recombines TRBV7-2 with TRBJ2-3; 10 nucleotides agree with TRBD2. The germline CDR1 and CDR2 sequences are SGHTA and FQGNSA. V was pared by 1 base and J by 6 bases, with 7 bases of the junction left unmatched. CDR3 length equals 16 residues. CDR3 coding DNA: TGTGCCAGCAGCTTAGGAGGGACTAGCGTCGCGGATACGCAGTATTTT. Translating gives CASSLGGTSVADTQYF.

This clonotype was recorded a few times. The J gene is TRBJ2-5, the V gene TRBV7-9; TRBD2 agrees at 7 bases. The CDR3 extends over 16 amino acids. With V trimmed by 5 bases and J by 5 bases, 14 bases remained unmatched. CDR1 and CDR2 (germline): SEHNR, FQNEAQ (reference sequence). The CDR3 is CASSPDRGGRRETQYF. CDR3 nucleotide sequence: TGTGCCAGCAGCCCGGATAGGGGAGGGAGACGCGAGACCCAGTACTTC.

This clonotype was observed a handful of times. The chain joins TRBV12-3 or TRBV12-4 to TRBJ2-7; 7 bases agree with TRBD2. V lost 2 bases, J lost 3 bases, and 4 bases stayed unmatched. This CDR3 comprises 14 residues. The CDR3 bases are TGTGCCAGCAGTTTAAGGGGACTACTCTACGAGCAGTACGTC. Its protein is CASSLRGLLYEQYV.

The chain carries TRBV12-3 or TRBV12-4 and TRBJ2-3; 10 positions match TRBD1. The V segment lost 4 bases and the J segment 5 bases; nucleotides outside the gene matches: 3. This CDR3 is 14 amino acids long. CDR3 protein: CASSSGQGLDTQYF. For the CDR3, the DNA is TGTGCCAGCAGTTCGGGACAGGGGTTAGATACGCAGTATTTT.

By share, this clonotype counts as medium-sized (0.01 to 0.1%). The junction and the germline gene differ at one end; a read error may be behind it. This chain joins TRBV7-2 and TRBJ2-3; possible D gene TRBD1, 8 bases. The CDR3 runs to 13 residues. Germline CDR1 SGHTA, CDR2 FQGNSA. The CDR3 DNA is TGTGCCAGCAGCTCACAGGGGGGGGTTCCGGGACCTTTT. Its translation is CASSSQGGVPGPF.

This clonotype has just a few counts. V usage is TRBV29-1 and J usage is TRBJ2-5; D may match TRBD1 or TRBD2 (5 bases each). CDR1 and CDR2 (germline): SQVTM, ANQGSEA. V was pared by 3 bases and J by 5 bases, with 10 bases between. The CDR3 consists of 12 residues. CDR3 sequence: CSVEGVSETQYF. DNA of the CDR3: TGCAGCGTTGAGGGGGTTTCTGAGACCCAGTACTTC. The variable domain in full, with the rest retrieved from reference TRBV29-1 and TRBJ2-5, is SAVISQKPSRDICQRGTSLTIQCQVDSQVTMMFWYRQQPGQSLTLIATANQGSEATYESGFVIDKFPISRPNLTFSTLTVSNMSPEDSSIYLCSVEGVSETQYFGPGTRLLVL.

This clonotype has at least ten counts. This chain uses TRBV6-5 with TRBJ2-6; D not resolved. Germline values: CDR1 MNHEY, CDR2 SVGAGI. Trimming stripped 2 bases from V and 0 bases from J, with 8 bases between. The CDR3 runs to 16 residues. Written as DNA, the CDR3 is TGTGCCAGCAGTTACGATGTTTCCTCTGGGGCCAACGTCCTGACTTTC. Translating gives CASSYDVSSGANVLTF.

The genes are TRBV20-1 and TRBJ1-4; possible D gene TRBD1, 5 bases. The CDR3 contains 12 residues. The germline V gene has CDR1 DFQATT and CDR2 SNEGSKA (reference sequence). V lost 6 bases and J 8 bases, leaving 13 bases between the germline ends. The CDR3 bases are TGCAGTGCCCCACCGGGGGGGGAAAAACTGTTTTTT. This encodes CSAPPGGEKLFF.

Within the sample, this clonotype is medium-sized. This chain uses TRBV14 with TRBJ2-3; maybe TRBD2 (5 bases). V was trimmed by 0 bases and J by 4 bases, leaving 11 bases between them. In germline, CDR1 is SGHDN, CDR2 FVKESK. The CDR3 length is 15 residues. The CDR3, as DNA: TGTGCCAGCAGCCAAGAAAGCGGATGGGCAGATACGCAGTATTTT. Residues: CASSQESGWADTQYF.

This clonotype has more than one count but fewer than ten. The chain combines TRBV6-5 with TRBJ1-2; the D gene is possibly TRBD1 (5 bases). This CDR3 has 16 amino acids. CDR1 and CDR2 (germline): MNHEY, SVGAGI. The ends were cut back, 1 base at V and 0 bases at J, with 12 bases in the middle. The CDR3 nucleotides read TGTGCCAGCAGTTACTGGTCGGACAAAGCTAACTATGGCTACACCTTC. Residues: CASSYWSDKANYGYTF.

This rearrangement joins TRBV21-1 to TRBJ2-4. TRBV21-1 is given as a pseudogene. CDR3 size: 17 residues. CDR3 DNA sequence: TGTGCCAGCAGCAACTTGGAAGACGTCTTAGCCAAAAACATTCAGTACTTC. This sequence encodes CASSNLEDVLAKNIQYF.

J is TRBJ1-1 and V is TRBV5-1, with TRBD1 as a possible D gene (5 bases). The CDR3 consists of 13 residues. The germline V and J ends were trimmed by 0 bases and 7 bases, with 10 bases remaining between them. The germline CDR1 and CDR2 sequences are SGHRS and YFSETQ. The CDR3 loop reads CASSLAGGVEAFF. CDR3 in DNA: TGCGCCAGCAGCTTGGCCGGAGGGGTTGAAGCTTTCTTT. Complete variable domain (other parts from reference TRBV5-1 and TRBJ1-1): KAGVTQTPRYLIKTRGQQVTLSCSPISGHRSVSWYQQTPGQGLQFLFEYFSETQRNKGNFPGRFSGRQFSNSRSEMNVSTLELGDSALYLCASSLAGGVEAFFGQGTRLTVV.

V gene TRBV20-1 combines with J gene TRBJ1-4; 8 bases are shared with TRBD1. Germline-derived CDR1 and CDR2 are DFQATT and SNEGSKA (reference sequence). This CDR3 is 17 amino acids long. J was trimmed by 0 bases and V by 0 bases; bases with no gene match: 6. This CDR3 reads CSARDARQGTTNEKLFF. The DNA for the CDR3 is TGCAGTGCTAGAGATGCCCGACAGGGGACAACTAATGAAAAACTGTTTTTT.

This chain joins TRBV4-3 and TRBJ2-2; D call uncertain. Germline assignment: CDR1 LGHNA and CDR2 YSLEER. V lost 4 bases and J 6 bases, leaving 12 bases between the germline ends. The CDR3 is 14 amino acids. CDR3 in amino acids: CASSPLLRSGELFF. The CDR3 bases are TGCGCCAGCAGCCCTCTCCTAAGGTCCGGGGAGCTGTTTTTT.

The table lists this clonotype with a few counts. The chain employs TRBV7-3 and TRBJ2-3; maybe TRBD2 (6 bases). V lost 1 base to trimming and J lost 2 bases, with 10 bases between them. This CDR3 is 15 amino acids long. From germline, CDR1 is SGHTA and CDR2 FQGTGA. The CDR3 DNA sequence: TGTGCCAGCAGCTTAATGTCGGGAGCCACAGATACGCAGTATTTT. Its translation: CASSLMSGATDTQYF.

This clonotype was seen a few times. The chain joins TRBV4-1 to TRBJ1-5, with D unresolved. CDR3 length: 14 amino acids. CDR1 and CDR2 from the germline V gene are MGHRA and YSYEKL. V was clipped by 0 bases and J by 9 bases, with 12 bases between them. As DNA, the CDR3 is TGCGCCAGCAGCCAAGAATCCCTGAATGGGCCCCAGCATTTT. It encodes CASSQESLNGPQHF.

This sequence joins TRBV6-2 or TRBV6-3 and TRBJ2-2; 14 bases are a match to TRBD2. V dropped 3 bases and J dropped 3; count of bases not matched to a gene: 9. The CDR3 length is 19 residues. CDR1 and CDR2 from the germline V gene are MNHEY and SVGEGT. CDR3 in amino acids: CASSYPLGLAGVDTGELFF. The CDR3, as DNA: TGTGCCAGCAGTTATCCCCTGGGACTAGCGGGAGTCGACACCGGGGAGCTGTTTTTT.

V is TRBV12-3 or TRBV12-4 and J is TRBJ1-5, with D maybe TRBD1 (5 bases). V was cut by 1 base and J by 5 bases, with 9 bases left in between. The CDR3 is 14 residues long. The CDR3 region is CASSLVGGDQPQHF. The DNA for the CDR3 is TGTGCCAGCAGTTTAGTTGGGGGGGATCAGCCCCAGCATTTT.

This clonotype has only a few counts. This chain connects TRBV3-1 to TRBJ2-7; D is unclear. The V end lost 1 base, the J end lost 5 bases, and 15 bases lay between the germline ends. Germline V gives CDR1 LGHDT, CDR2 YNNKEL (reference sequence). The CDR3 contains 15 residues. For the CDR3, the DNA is TGTGCCAGCAGCCAAGGACCGGTCCTATCAGACGAGCAGTACTTC. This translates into CASSQGPVLSDEQYF.

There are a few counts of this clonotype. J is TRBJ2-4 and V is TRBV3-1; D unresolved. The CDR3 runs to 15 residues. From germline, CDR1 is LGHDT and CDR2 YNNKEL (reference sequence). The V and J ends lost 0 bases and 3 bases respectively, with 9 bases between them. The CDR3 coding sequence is TGTGCCAGCAGCCAAGACGCCGGCCACAAAAACATTCAGTACTTC. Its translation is CASSQDAGHKNIQYF.

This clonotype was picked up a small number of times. The CDR3 DNA sequence: TGTGCCAGCAGTCAGCGAGGATCCGATAACTATGGCTACACCTTC. Translating it yields CASSQRGSDNYGYTF. J is TRBJ1-2 and V is TRBV12-3 or TRBV12-4; D gene ambiguous. The CDR3 is 15 residues long. The V and J ends lost 5 bases and 1 base respectively, with 14 bases between them.

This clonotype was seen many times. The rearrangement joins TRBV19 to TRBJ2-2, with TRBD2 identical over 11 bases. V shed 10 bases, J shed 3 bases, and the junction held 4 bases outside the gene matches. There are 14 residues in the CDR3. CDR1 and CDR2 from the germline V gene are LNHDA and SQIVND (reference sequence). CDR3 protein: CATGTSGYTGELFF. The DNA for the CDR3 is TGTGCCACCGGGACTAGCGGATACACCGGGGAGCTGTTTTTT.

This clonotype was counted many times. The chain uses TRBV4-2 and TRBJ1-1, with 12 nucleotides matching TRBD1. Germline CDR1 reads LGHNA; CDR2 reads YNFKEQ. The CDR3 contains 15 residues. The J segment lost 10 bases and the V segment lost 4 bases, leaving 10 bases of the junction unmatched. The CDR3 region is CASSPPGQGALGAFF. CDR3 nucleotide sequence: TGTGCCAGCAGCCCCCCGGGACAGGGGGCGCTTGGAGCTTTCTTT.

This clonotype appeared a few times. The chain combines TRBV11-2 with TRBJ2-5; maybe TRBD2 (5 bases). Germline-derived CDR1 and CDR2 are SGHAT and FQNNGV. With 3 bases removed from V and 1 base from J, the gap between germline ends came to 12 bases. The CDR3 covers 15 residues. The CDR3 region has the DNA TGTGCCAGCAGCTTCAGCAGAGCGGTCCAAGAGACCCAGTACTTC. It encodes CASSFSRAVQETQYF.